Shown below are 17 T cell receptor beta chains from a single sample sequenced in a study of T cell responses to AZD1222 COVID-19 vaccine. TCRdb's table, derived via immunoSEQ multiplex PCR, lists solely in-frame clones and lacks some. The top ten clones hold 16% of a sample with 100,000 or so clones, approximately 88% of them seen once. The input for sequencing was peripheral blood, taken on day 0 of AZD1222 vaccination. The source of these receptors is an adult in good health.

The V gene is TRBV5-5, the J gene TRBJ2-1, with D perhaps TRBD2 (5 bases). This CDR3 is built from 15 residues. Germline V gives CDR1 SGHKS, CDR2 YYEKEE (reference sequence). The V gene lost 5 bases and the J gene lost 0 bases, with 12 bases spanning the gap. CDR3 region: CASRESGSSYNEQFF. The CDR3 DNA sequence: TGTGCCAGCAGAGAGAGCGGAAGCTCCTACAATGAGCAGTTCTTC.

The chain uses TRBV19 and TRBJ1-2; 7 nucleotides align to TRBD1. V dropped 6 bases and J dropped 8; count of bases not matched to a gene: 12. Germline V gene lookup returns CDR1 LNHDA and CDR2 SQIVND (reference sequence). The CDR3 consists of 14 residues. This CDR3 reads CASSPGQSLRGYTF. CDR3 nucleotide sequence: TGTGCCAGTAGCCCGGGACAGAGCCTCCGCGGCTACACCTTC.

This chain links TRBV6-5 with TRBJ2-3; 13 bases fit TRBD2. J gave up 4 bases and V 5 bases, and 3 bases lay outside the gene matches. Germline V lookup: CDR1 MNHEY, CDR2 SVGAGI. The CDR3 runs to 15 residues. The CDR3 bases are TGTGCCAGCAGTCCGGGACTAGCGGGGTCAGATACGCAGTATTTT. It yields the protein CASSPGLAGSDTQYF.

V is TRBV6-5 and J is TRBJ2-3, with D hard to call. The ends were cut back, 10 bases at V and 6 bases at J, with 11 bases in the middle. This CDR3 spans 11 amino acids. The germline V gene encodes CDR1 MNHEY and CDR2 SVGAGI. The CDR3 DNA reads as TGTGCCACCTCACCCTGGGATACGCAGTATTTT. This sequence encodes CATSPWDTQYF.

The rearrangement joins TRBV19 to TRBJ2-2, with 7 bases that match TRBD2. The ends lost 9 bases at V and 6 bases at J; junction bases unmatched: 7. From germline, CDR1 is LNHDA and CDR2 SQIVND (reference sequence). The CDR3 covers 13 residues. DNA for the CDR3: TGTGCCAGCCCCCCCCGGGAGGCCGGGGAGCTGTTTTTT. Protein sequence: CASPPREAGELFF.

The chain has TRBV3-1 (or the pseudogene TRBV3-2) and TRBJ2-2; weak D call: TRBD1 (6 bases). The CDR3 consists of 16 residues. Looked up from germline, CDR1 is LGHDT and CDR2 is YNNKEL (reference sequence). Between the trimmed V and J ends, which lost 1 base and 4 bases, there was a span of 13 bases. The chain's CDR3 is CASSQAQGKGTGELFF. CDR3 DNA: TGTGCCAGCAGCCAAGCACAGGGTAAGGGCACCGGGGAGCTGTTTTTT.

In DNA form, the CDR3 reads TGTGCCAGCAGGCTTAGCAATCAGCCCCAGCATTTT. The encoded protein is CASRLSNQPQHF. This chain connects TRBV28 to TRBJ1-5, with no clear D. This CDR3 region has 12 residues. CDR1 and CDR2 from the germline V gene are MDHEN and SYDVKM. Trimming cost V 6 bases and J 0 bases, with 3 bases left between them.

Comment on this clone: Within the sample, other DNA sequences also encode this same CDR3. CDR3 amino acids: CASSPGTSGYNEQFF. CDR3 in DNA: TGTGCCAGCAGCCCCGGGACTAGCGGATACAATGAGCAGTTCTTC. The chain has TRBV27 and TRBJ2-1; 11 bases match TRBD2. J lost 4 bases, V lost 6 bases, and 5 bases had no gene match. The CDR3 runs to 15 residues. Germline CDR1 reads MNHEY; CDR2 reads SMNVEV (reference sequence).

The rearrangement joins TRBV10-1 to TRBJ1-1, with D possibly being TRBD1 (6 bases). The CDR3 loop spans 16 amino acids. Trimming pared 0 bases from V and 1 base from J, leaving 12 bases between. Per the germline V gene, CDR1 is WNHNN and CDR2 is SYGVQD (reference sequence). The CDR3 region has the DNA TGCGCCAGCAGTGAGTCGAAAACAGGGACGAACACTGAAGCTTTCTTT. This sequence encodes CASSESKTGTNTEAFF.

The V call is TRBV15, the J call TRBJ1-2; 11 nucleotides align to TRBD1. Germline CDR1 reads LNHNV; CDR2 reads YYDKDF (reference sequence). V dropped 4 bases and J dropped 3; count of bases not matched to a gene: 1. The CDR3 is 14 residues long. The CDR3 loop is CATSKGQGDYGYTF. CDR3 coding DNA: TGTGCCACCAGCAAGGGACAGGGGGACTATGGCTACACCTTC.

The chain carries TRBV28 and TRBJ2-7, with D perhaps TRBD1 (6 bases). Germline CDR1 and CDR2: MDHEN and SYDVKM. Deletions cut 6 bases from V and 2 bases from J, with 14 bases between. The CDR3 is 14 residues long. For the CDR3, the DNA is TGTGCCAGCAGGCCAGGGGTTCCACCCTACGAGCAGTACTTC. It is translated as CASRPGVPPYEQYF.

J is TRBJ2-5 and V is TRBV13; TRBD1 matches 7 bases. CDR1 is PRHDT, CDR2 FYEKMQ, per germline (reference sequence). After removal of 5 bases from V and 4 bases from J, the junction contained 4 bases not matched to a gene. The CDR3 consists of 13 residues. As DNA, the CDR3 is TGTGCCAGCAGCCGGGGACAGTCAGAGACCCAGTACTTC. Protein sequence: CASSRGQSETQYF.

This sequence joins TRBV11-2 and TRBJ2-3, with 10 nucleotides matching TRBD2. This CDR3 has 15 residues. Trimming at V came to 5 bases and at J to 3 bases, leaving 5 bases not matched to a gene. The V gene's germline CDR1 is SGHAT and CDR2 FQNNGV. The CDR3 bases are TGTGCCAGCAGCCGTAGCGGGAGGTCGACAGATACGCAGTATTTT. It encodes CASSRSGRSTDTQYF. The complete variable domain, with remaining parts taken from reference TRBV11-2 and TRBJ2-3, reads EAGVAQSPRYKIIEKRQSVAFWCNPISGHATLYWYQQILGQGPKLLIQFQNNGVVDDSQLPKDRFSAERLKGVDSTLKIQPAKLEDSAVYLCASSRSGRSTDTQYFGPGTRLTVL.

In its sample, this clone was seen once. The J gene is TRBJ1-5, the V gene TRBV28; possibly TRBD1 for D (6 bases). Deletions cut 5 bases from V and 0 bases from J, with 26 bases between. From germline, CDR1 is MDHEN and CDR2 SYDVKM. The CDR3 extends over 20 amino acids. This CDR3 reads CASSTPGALDPGYSNQPQHF. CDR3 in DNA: TGTGCCAGCAGTACTCCAGGGGCATTGGACCCAGGGTATAGCAATCAGCCCCAGCATTTT.

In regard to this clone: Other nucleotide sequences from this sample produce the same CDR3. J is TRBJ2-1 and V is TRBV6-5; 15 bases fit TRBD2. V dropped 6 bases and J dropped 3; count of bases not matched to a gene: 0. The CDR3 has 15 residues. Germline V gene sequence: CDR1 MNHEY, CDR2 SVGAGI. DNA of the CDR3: TGTGCCAGCAGGGGACTAGCGGGAGGCTACAATGAGCAGTTCTTC. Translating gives CASRGLAGGYNEQFF.

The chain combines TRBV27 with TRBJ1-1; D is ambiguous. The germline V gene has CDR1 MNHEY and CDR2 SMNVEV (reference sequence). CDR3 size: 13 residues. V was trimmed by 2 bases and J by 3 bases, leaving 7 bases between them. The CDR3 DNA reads TGTGCCAGCAGTTTAGGCGGGGACACTGAAGCTTTCTTT. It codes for CASSLGGDTEAFF.

CDR3 in DNA: TGCGCCAGCAGCTTGGAAGGGACAGGGTCCTACAATGAGCAGTTCTTC. Residues: CASSLEGTGSYNEQFF. This chain joins TRBV5-1 and TRBJ2-1; 9 bases match TRBD1. Germline CDR1 and CDR2: SGHRS and YFSETQ. This CDR3 has 16 residues. The trim removed 0 bases at V and 1 base at J, leaving 2 bases unmatched.